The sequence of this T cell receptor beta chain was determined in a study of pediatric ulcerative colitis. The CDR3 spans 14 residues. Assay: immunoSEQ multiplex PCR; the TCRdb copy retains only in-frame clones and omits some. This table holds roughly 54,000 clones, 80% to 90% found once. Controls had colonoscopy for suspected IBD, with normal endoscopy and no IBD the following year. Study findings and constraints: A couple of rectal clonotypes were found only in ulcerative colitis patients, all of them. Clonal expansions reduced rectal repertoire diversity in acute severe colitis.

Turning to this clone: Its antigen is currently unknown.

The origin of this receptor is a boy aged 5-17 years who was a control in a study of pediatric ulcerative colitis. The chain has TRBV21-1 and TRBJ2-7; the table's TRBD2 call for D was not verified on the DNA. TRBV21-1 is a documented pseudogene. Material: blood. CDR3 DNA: TGTGCCAATAGCCGGGACTTGAGCTCCTACGAGCAGTACTTC. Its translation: CANSRDLSSYEQYF.